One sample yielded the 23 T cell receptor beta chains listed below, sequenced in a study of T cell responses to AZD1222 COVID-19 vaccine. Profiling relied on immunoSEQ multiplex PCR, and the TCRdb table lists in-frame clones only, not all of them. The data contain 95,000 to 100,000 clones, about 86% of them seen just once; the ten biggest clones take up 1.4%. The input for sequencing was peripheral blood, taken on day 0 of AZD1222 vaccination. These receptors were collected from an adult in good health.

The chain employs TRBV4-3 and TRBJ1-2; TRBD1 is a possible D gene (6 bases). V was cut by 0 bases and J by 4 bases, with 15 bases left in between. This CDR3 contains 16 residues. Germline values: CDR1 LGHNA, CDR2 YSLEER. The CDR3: CASSQEAGGGPYGYTF. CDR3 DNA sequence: TGCGCCAGCAGCCAAGAAGCTGGGGGGGGCCCCTATGGCTACACCTTC.

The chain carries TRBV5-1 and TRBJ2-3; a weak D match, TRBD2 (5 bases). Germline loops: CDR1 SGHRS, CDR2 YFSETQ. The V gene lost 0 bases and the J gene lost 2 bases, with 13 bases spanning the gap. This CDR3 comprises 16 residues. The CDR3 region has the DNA TGCGCCAGCAGCTTGGCGGGGTACCAGAACACAGATACGCAGTATTTT. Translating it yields CASSLAGYQNTDTQYF.

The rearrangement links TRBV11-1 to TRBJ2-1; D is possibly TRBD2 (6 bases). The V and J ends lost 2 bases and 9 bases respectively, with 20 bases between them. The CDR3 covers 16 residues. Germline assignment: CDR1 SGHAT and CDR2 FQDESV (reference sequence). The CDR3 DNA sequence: TGTGCCAGCAGCTTAAAGGAGCTGGAGGGTGGTGGTGAGCAGTTCTTC. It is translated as CASSLKELEGGGEQFF.

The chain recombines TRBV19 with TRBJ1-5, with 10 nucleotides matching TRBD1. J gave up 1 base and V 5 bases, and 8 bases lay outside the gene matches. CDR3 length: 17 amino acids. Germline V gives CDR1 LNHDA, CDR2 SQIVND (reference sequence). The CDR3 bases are TGTGCCAGTAGTCCACTGACAGGGGGCGCGAGCAATCAGCCCCAGCATTTT. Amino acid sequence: CASSPLTGGASNQPQHF. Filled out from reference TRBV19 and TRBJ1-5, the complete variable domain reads DGGITQSPKYLFRKEGQNVTLSCEQNLNHDAMYWYRQDPGQGLRLIYYSQIVNDFQKGDIAEGYSVSREKKESFPLTVTSAQKNPTAFYLCASSPLTGGASNQPQHFGDGTRLSIL.

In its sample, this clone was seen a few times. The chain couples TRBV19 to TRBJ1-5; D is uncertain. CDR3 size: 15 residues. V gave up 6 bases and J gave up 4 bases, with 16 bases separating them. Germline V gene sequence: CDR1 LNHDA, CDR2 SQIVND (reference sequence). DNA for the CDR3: TGTGCCAGTAGCCCAAGGACTCCAGTGAATCAGCCCCAGCATTTT. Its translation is CASSPRTPVNQPQHF.

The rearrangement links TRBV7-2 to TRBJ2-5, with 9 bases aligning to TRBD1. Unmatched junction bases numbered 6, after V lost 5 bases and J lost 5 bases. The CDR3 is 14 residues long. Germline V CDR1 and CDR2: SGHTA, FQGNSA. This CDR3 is CASSQQGAPETQYF. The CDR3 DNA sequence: TGTGCCAGCAGCCAACAGGGGGCGCCGGAGACCCAGTACTTC.

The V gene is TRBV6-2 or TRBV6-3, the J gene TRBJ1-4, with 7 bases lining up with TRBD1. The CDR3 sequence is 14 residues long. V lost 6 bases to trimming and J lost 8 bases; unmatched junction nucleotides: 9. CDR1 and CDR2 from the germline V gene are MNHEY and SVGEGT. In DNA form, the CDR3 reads TGTGCCAGCAGCCAGGGGGATTTTAACGAAAAACTGTTTTTT. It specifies CASSQGDFNEKLFF.

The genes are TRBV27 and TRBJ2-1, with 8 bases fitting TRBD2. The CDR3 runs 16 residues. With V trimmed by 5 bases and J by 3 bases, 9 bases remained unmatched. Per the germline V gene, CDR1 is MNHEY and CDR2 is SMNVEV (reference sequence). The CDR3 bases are TGTGCCAGCAGTCCTACAGCGGGAGTAAACTACAATGAGCAGTTCTTC. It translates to CASSPTAGVNYNEQFF.

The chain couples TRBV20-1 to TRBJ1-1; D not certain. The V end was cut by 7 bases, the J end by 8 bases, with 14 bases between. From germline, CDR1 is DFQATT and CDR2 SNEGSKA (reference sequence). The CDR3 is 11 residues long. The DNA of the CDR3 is TGCAGTGGCGGGCCGGATGCGGAAGCTTTCTTT. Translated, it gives CSGGPDAEAFF.

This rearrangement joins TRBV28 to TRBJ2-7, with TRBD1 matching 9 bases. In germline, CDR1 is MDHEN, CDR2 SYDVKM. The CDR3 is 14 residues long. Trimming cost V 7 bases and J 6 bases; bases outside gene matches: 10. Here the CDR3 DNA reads TGTGCCAGCATCTCCGGGACAGGGAGGCGCGAGCAGTACTTC. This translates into CASISGTGRREQYF.

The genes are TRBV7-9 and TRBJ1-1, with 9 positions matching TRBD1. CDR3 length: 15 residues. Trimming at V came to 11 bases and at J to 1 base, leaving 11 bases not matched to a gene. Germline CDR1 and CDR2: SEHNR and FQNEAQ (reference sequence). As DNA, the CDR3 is TGTGCCGGAACACCGGGACAGGGAGAGAACACTGAAGCTTTCTTT. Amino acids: CAGTPGQGENTEAFF.

As DNA, the CDR3 is TGTGCCAGCAGCCCTAGCGGGATTGCAGATACGCAGTATTTT. This gives the protein CASSPSGIADTQYF. The V gene is TRBV6-2 or TRBV6-3, the J gene TRBJ2-3; 9 positions agree with TRBD2. Germline V CDR1 and CDR2: MNHEY, SVGEGT. The CDR3 contains 14 residues. V trimming: 6 bases; J trimming: 4 bases; junction bases outside the gene matches: 5.

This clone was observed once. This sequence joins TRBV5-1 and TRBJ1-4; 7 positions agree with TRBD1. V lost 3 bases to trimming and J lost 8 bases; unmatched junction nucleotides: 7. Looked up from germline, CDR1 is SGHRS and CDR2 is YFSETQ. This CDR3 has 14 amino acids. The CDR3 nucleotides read TGCGCCAGCAGCTGGGACAGTCGTTCGGAAAAACTGTTTTTT. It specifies CASSWDSRSEKLFF.

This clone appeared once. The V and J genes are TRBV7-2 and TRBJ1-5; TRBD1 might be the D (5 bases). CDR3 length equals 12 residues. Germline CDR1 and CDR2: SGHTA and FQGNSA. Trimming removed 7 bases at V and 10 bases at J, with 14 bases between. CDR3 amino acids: CASTVTGQPQHF. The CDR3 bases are TGTGCCAGCACCGTAACGGGGCAACCCCAGCATTTT. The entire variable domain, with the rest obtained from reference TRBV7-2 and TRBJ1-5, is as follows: GAGVSQSPSNKVTEKGKDVELRCDPISGHTALYWYRQSLGQGLEFLIYFQGNSAPDKSGLPSDRFSAERTGGSVSTLTIQRTQQEDSAVYLCASTVTGQPQHFGDGTRLSIL.

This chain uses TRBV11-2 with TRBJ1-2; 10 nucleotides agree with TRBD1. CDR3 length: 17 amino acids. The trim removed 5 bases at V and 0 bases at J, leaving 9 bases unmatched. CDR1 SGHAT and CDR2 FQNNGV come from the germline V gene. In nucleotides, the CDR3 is TGTGCCAGCAGCAAATCGGGACAGGGGATACCTAACTATGGCTACACCTTC. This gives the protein CASSKSGQGIPNYGYTF.

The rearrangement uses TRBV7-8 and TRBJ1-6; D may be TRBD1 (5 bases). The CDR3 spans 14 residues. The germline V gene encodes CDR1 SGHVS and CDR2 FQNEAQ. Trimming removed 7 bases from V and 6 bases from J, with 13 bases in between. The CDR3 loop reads CASKNGQGNSPLHF. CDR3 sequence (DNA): TGTGCCAGCAAAAATGGGCAGGGTAATTCACCCCTCCACTTT. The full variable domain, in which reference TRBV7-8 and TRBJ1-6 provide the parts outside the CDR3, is GAGVSQSPRYKVAKRGQDVALRCDPISGHVSLFWYQQALGQGPEFLTYFQNEAQLDKSGLPSDRFFAERPEGSVSTLKIQRTQQEDSAVYLCASKNGQGNSPLHFGNGTRLTVT.

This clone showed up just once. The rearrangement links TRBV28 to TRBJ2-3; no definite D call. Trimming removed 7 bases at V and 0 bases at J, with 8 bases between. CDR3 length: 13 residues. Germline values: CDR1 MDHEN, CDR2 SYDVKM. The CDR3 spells CASTHPSTDTQYF. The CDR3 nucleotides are TGTGCCAGCACCCATCCTAGCACAGATACGCAGTATTTT.

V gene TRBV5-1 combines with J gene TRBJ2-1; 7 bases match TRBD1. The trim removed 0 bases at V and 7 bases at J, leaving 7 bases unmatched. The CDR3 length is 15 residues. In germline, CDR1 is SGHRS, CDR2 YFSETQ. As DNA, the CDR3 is TGCGCCAGCAGCTTGGTTTCGAACAGGGGTAATGAGCAGTTCTTC. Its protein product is CASSLVSNRGNEQFF.

The CDR3 loop reads CASNDWETQYF. The DNA for the CDR3 is TGCGCCAGCAACGATTGGGAGACCCAGTACTTC. This chain joins TRBV5-1 and TRBJ2-5; D remains ambiguous. This CDR3 has 11 residues. The germline V gene has CDR1 SGHRS and CDR2 YFSETQ. Trimming took 6 bases from V and 5 from J, leaving 8 bases between them. The full variable domain, with the rest looked up from reference TRBV5-1 and TRBJ2-5, is KAGVTQTPRYLIKTRGQQVTLSCSPISGHRSVSWYQQTPGQGLQFLFEYFSETQRNKGNFPGRFSGRQFSNSRSEMNVSTLELGDSALYLCASNDWETQYFGPGTRLLVL.

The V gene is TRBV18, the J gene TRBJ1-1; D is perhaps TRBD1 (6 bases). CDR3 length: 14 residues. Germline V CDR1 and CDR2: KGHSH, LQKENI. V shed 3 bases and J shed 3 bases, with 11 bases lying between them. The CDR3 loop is CASSPSGQYTEAFF. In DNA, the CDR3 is TGTGCCAGCTCACCTTCCGGACAGTACACTGAAGCTTTCTTT.

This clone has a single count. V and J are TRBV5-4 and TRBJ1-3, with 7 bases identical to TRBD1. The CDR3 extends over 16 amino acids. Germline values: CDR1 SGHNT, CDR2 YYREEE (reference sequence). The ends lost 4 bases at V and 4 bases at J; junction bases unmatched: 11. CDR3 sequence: CASSPGGGGSGNTIYF. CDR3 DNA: TGTGCCAGCAGCCCAGGTGGAGGGGGCTCCGGAAACACCATATATTTT.

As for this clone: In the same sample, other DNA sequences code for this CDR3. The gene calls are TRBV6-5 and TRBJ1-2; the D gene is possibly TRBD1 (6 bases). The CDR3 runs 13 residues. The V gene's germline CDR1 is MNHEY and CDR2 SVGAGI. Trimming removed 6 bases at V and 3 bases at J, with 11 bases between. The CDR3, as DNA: TGTGCCAGCAGGAGGACAGACTACTATGGCTACACCTTC. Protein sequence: CASRRTDYYGYTF.

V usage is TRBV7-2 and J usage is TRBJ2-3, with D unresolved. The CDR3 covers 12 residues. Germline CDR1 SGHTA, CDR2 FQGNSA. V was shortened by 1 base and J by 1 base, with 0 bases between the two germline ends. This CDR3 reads CASSLGTDTQYF. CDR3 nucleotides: TGTGCCAGCAGCTTAGGCACAGATACGCAGTATTTT.